The entry that follows covers one TCR beta chain sequence. The method was immunoSEQ multiplex PCR; TCRdb's version includes in-frame clones alone and lacks a portion of them. The repertoire holds around 40,000 clones, with 80% as singletons. This record belongs to a study of OX40 agonist ivuxolimab in advanced cancers. Study background: The mean age was roughly 60 years, ranging from about 20 to 85, with more than 70% of participants male.

V shed 8 bases and J shed 5 bases, with 15 bases lying between them. Germline CDR1 reads SGHTA; CDR2 reads FQGNSA. The CDR3 is made up of 13 amino acids. Here the sequenced sample was CD4+ or CD8+ T cells sorted from blood, taken in a trial of the OX40 agonist ivuxolimab. V and J are TRBV7-2 and TRBJ2-5, with a tentative D call TRBD2 (5 bases). The receptor's source is an adult with an advanced solid tumor such as melanoma, head and neck, liver or kidney cancer. CDR3 amino acids: CASGRGRHETQYF. Written as DNA, the CDR3 is TGTGCCAGCGGGCGCGGGCGGCACGAGACCCAGTACTTC. Looking up the rest from reference TRBV7-2 and TRBJ2-5 gives the full variable domain: GAGVSQSPSNKVTEKGKDVELRCDPISGHTALYWYRQSLGQGLEFLIYFQGNSAPDKSGLPSDRFSAERTGGSVSTLTIQRTQQEDSAVYLCASGRGRHETQYFGPGTRLLVL.